This T cell receptor beta chain originates from a study of type 1 and type 2 diabetes patients (dated by TCRdb to 2016 to 2017). The study in broad terms: Recruited in China, the cohort was made up of about ten type 1 diabetes patients, four type 2 diabetes patients and about 6 nondiabetic controls. Altogether, 15 million to 20 million paired-end reads were produced across the whole study. Throughout the study, CD4 or CD8 MicroBeads on MACS columns were used to positively select CD4+ and CD8+ T cells from PBMCs. The study used high-throughput sequencing to profile TCRbeta repertoires and compare individuals with type 1 diabetes, type 2 diabetes and no diabetes. Paired-end sequencing of TCRbeta libraries was performed on Illumina HiSeq 2000 or MiSeq instruments. V gene usage was similar between approximately 22-cycle and roughly 23-cycle amplification, suggesting similar primer efficiencies and random PCR bias. Type 2 diabetes patients were included as a disease comparison group for the type 1 diabetes patients.

Deletion took 4 bases off V and 5 bases off J, with a span of 19 bases between the germline ends. The CDR3 covers 16 residues, taking in both the cysteine and the phenylalanine. CDR3 DNA is the only sequence kept; it has 48 bases, read in frame from the first base. As encoded in the germline V gene, CDR1 is SGHVS while CDR2 is FQNEAQ. Beyond this particular receptor, the publication reports: Type 2 diabetes and control samples had highly correlated V and J gene usage patterns, with an average between-sample correlation of around 0.97. Because only a limited number of T2D and control samples were sequenced, some T1D-only HECs might also appear in more T2D or control samples. Type 2 diabetes patients had few highly-expanded CD4+ clones, median one, accounting for a median 3.9% of reads. In both CD4+ and CD8+ T cells, type 2 diabetes repertoires were highly diverse and significantly more diverse than type 1 diabetes repertoires. The study groups were not matched for age and gender, which could bias interpretation.

Only a few counts were recorded for this clonotype. Its recognized antigen is unknown. No much larger clone is present one base from it, and per-base qualities are unavailable. Standard classification criteria for type 1 or type 2 diabetes were met by all diabetic patients, and glucose and C-peptide were assessed by WHO-recommended methods. Donors with other autoimmune diseases or infections within the previous four weeks were excluded. An approximately 10-milliliter sample of peripheral blood was drawn from every participant. LymphoPrep density separation was used to isolate PBMCs. The run used an Illumina MiSeq. Genomic DNA from sorted T cell subsets was used as template for TCRbeta CDR3 amplification. The TCRbeta CDR3 region was amplified by multiplex PCR using 30 forward and 13 reverse primers. AMPure XP beads were used to purify the PCR products, after which a second roughly 27-cycle PCR added indices and adaptors. Before sequencing, libraries were gel-purified with the QIAquick Gel Extraction Kit. The original methods were these. Paired-end reads were merged with FLASH and aligned to IMGT V, D and J germline references using IgBLAST. Reads with less than 70% alignment identity to germline references were removed, leaving around 10 million reads across the study. CDR3 boundaries, reading frame and productivity were assigned following IMGT definitions. Highly-expanded clones were defined as clones at or above 1% of reads, and diversity was measured by normalized Shannon entropy. Group differences in Shannon entropy were tested with unpaired two-tailed t-tests. In TCRdb, the public reads were trimmed at Q25 with fastp and aligned with MiXCR, with productive beta chains retained. Each record represents a unique CDR3 protein, reported with the most common genes and DNA among its rows. These V and J calls originate from TCRdb's pipeline instead of the authors' own analysis. The sample records fewer than 300,000 distinct CDR3 sequences, over 45% of which are singletons. The ten largest clones add up to around 15% of the sample.

The clonotype comes from a man between 18 and 35 years old with type 2 diabetes. The chain couples TRBV7-8 to TRBJ2-3; no D gene call is confident. Sequences were obtained from peripheral blood mononuclear cells (PBMCs). Here is the DNA: TGTGCCAGCAGCTCCTTTGTCTTACCGATGGGAGATACGCAGTATTTT. Its protein is CASSSFVLPMGDTQYF.